This T cell receptor (beta chain) was recorded in a study of vaccination effects on CD4 cells after COVID-19. Concerning this clone itself: What it binds is not known.

The protocol was immunoSEQ multiplex PCR, while the TCRdb copy is restricted to in-frame clones and leaves out a portion. The sample carries some 22,000 clones, roughly three quarters recorded once. Antigen-specific CD4+ T cells were first expanded with viral peptide pools by the ViraFEST assay and only then sequenced. Culture proceeded for approximately 10 days, and CD4+ T cells were then isolated. Each participant was given two doses of one vaccine (BNT162b2 or mRNA-1273). The source material was CD4+ T cells from PBMCs cultured with HCoV-229E spike peptides, sampled after COVID-19 vaccination. This clonotype originated in a human donor who received a COVID-19 vaccine.

The CDR3 sequence: CASNNAYEQYF. The CDR3 DNA reads TGTGCCAGCAACAACGCCTACGAGCAGTACTTC. This chain links TRBV6-1 with TRBJ2-7, with D uncertain. V gave up 7 bases and J gave up 2 bases, with 6 bases separating them. CDR1 MNHNS and CDR2 SASEGT come from the germline V gene. CDR3 length equals 11 residues.